This T cell receptor beta chain was identified during a study of T cell changes during pregnancy in multiple sclerosis. The sample holds a few counts of this clone. Here immunoSEQ multiplex PCR was the method, and the copy in TCRdb shows in-frame clones only, minus some. The table records 20,000 to 25,000 clones, 85% of them present only once. CDR1 LGHNA and CDR2 YNFKEQ come from the germline V gene. Trimming removed 4 bases at V and 0 bases at J, with 9 bases between. The CDR3 covers 15 residues. This sequence originates from a female donor in good health, enrolled as a control in a pregnancy study. The V and J genes are TRBV4-2 and TRBJ1-4; D gene uncertain. The sequencing used CD8+ T cells from peripheral blood mononuclear cells, collected in the first trimester of pregnancy. CDR3 sequence (DNA): TGTGCCAGCAGCCCCCGGACTGCAACTAATGAAAAACTGTTTTTT. Amino acids: CASSPRTATNEKLFF.